This T cell receptor beta chain was sequenced in a study of blood T cell repertoires in COVID-19 (dated by TCRdb to 2019 to 2021). Background for the entire study: The collaborator samples originated in the United States, Italy and Spain and spanned the acute and convalescent phases of COVID-19. A de-identified subject ID, COVID-19 status, age in years and sex were almost always included in the sample metadata. The material from the prospective study consisted of cDNA or gDNA derived from T cells, B-cell-depleted T cells, or PBMCs. Deeply sampled blood TCRbeta repertoires from subjects exposed to, actively infected with, or recovered from COVID-19 were included in the dataset. The repertoires were released in a freely available public database meant as a resource for research on the immune response to SARS-CoV-2. The samples were drawn from the first 160 participants of the ongoing ImmuneRACE study and from more than 1,000 subjects provided by 6 global collaborators. Where available, HLA class I and class II types were taken from metadata supplied by the sample provider and were not determined by assay-based typing.

This clone appeared once. What this receptor recognizes is not known. The input lacks base qualities; no much larger clone sits a single base away. A second Seattle source provided samples from volunteer blood donors who had recovered from COVID-19. Collaborating institutions collected whole blood in K2EDTA tubes following their own protocols. For TCRbeta analysis, collaborators shipped samples as frozen whole blood, isolated PBMCs, or DNA extracted from either of those sample types. Paper-wide results and their limitations: The quantity of clinical and demographic metadata differed by source and by participant and was supplied without curation.

TCRbeta CDR3 regions were amplified from genomic DNA using the immunoSEQ Assay, a bias-controlled multiplex PCR. In the authors' own workflow: Within the assay, amplification of reference gene primers was used to estimate how many nucleated cells each sample contained. To quantify the absolute abundance of each unique TCRbeta CDR3 rearrangement, sequence reads were collapsed and filtered. For each sample, productive Simpson clonality was calculated as the square root of Simpson's diversity index across productive rearrangements. TCRdb holds this immuneACCESS table with in-frame rearrangements only. Some clones are missing; in checked studies, unresolved V genes explain under half, and the rest has no known cause. V and J calls and clone size are those listed in that table; D and trimming were worked out from the DNA. For this sample the table gives approximately 250,000 clones, of which 84% were detected only once. The ten most abundant clones make up 2% to 2.5% of the sample.

From the germline V gene, CDR1 is KGHSH and CDR2 is LQKENI. V is clipped by 4 bases and J by 4 bases, and the sequence between their germline boundaries is 19 bases long. There are 16 amino acids in the CDR3, from cysteine to phenylalanine inclusive. Kept here is only the CDR3 DNA, which spans 48 bases and is read in frame from base 1. The V and J genes are TRBV18 and TRBJ1-2, with TRBD1 perhaps the D gene, on 6 matching bases. This TCR came from a middle-aged man who had recovered from COVID-19. Source material: peripheral blood. The CDR3 loop reads CASSLNAGEGGYGYTF. In nucleotides, the sequence is TGTGCCAGCTCACTAAACGCAGGGGAGGGTGGCTATGGCTACACCTTC.